The entry that follows covers one T cell receptor (beta chain) sequence. Its antigen remains unidentified. Other DNA sequences in this specimen translate into the identical CDR3. This record comes from a study of shared clonotypes between healthy human individuals. Study background: The composition of the donors was a couple of women and a few men aged 18 to 49. Three plates each covered CD4 naive and memory; CD8 naive two, CD8 memory one.

Study-wide results and caveats: Relative to memory subsets, naive subsets generally showed larger estimated richness. Non-shared clonotypes displayed generation probabilities falling below those of clonotypes present in all four donors.

Only in-frame clones appear in the TCRdb table, and some are missing; sequencing was by immunoSEQ multiplex PCR. Among about 2 million clones listed, approximately 94% were seen once. It was CD45RO-negative cells, positively selected for CCR7, that made up naive CD8 cells, with terminally differentiated effector memory CD45RA+ cells excluded. The V gene end was trimmed by 3 bases and the J gene end by 8 bases; junction bases not matched to a gene: 3. The CDR3 is 12 amino acids. CDR1 and CDR2 (germline): SQVTM, ANQGSEA. The sample comprised naive CD8+ T cells sorted from blood. The V call is TRBV29-1, the J call TRBJ2-1; 8 bases are shared with TRBD1. The source of this sequence is a man aged 18 to 29 in good health. CDR3 in DNA: TGCAGCGTTGAGGCAGGGGGCTATGAGCAGTTCTTC. Amino acid sequence: CSVEAGGYEQFF.